Presented here are 13 T cell receptor beta chains from one specimen sequenced in a study of Graves' ophthalmopathy and Graves' hyperthyroidism. Amplified material comprised TCR beta CDR3 regions derived from RNA transcripts. RT-PCR with HTBI primers came first, then second-round multiplex PCR. TCRdb independently ran MiXCR on the multiplex PCR reads; one entry per CDR3 protein. The table shows hundreds of thousands of distinct CDR3 sequences, with about 40% occurring only once. The sample comprised peripheral blood. All receptors come from an adult man with Graves' ophthalmopathy.

This clonotype came up a few times. The rearrangement links TRBV29-1 to TRBJ2-7, with 12 bases identical to TRBD2. Germline V gene lookup returns CDR1 SQVTM and CDR2 ANQGSEA. The CDR3 runs 13 residues. This CDR3 reads CSALAGGPYEQYF. The DNA of the CDR3 is TGCAGTGCCCTAGCGGGAGGGCCTTACGAGCAGTACTTC.

This clonotype occurred many times. The chain carries TRBV15 and TRBJ1-4; 9 bases map to TRBD1. The V gene end was trimmed by 5 bases and the J gene end by 6 bases; junction bases not matched to a gene: 4. The CDR3 has 14 amino acids. CDR1 LNHNV and CDR2 YYDKDF come from the germline V gene (reference sequence). DNA for the CDR3: TGTGCCACCAGCCCGTGGGACAGGGATGAAAAACTGTTTTTT. Encoded protein: CATSPWDRDEKLFF.

This sequence joins TRBV10-2 and TRBJ1-3; D might be TRBD1 (5 bases). The CDR3 loop spans 15 amino acids. Trimming removed 8 bases from V and 8 bases from J, with 22 bases in between. Germline V gene lookup returns CDR1 WSHSY and CDR2 SAAADI. The CDR3 DNA follows: TGCGCCAGCGTCGGTAGCGGGGGAGTCCAAGACACCATATATTTT. Residues: CASVGSGGVQDTIYF.

This clonotype was counted a single time. This chain joins TRBV10-3 and TRBJ2-7; 7 bases match TRBD1. With V trimmed by 3 bases and J by 0 bases, 2 bases remained unmatched. Germline V gene data show CDR1 as ENHRY and CDR2 as SYGVKD. CDR3 length: 14 residues. The CDR3 region has the DNA TGTGCCATCAGTGACTCAGGGGGCTCCTACGAGCAGTACTTC. This codes for CAISDSGGSYEQYF.

This clonotype was seen a few times. J is TRBJ1-1 and V is TRBV9, with 7 bases lining up with TRBD1. V trimming: 3 bases; J trimming: 0 bases; junction bases outside the gene matches: 11. The CDR3 extends over 17 amino acids. The V gene's germline CDR1 is SGDLS and CDR2 YYNGEE. CDR3 sequence: CASSGPQGRNMNTEAFF. DNA for the CDR3: TGTGCCAGCAGCGGACCACAGGGGCGGAACATGAACACTGAAGCTTTCTTT. Full variable domain (missing parts from reference TRBV9 and TRBJ1-1): DSGVTQTPKHLITATGQRVTLRCSPRSGDLSVYWYQQSLDQGLQFLIQYYNGEERAKGNILERFSAQQFPDLHSELNLSSLELGDSALYFCASSGPQGRNMNTEAFFGQGTRLTVV.

The V and J genes are TRBV10-3 and TRBJ1-1; possibly TRBD1 for D (6 bases). This CDR3 spans 13 amino acids. V lost 6 bases and J lost 5, with 13 bases in between. From germline, CDR1 is ENHRY and CDR2 SYGVKD. CDR3 in amino acids: CAIRPGEETEAFF. DNA of the CDR3: TGTGCCATCAGGCCAGGGGAGGAGACTGAAGCTTTCTTT.

As for this clonotype: A read error may explain this, as a much larger clone is one base away. This sequence joins TRBV19 and TRBJ1-5; tentatively, D is TRBD1 (6 bases). Germline CDR1 LNHDA, CDR2 SQIVND (reference sequence). V was pared by 5 bases and J by 5 bases, with 16 bases between. The CDR3 is made up of 15 amino acids. The CDR3 DNA sequence: TGTGCCAGTAGTTTACAGGGTCTCGGGGATCAGCCCCAGCATTTT. This gives the protein CASSLQGLGDQPQHF. The entire variable domain, with the rest obtained from reference TRBV19 and TRBJ1-5, is as follows: DGGITQSPKYLFRKEGQNVTLSCEQNLNHDAMYWYRQDPGQGLRLIYYSQIVNDFQKGDIAEGYSVSREKKESFPLTVTSAQKNPTAFYLCASSLQGLGDQPQHFGDGTRLSIL.

This clonotype was counted ten times or more. The gene calls are TRBV7-8 and TRBJ1-5; D is ambiguous. In germline, CDR1 is SGHVS, CDR2 FQNEAQ. The V gene lost 5 bases and the J gene lost 3 bases, with 14 bases spanning the gap. The CDR3 contains 15 residues. This CDR3 reads CASSPRDYSNQPQHF. Written as DNA, the CDR3 is TGTGCCAGCAGCCCGAGAGACTACTCCAATCAGCCCCAGCATTTT. The full variable domain, completed using reference TRBV7-8 and TRBJ1-5, is GAGVSQSPRYKVAKRGQDVALRCDPISGHVSLFWYQQALGQGPEFLTYFQNEAQLDKSGLPSDRFFAERPEGSVSTLKIQRTQQEDSAVYLCASSPRDYSNQPQHFGDGTRLSIL.

This clonotype was seen only a few times. CDR3 in amino acids: CATSVHGGMSTDTQYF. The DNA for the CDR3 is TGTGCCACCAGCGTACACGGGGGAATGAGCACAGATACGCAGTATTTT. The chain couples TRBV15 to TRBJ2-3, with D perhaps TRBD2 (6 bases). V shed 5 bases and J shed 0 bases, with 15 bases lying between them. There are 16 residues in the CDR3. In germline, CDR1 is LNHNV, CDR2 YYDKDF (reference sequence).

The rearrangement links TRBV2 to TRBJ1-2; D is uncertain. The ends were cut back, 5 bases at V and 8 bases at J, with 30 bases in the middle. This CDR3 is 18 amino acids long. Germline assignment: CDR1 SNHLY and CDR2 FYNNEI. The CDR3 sequence: CASSYSISAPTRGIGYTF. The CDR3 coding sequence is TGTGCCAGCAGTTACTCGATCTCCGCCCCGACCCGGGGTATAGGCTACACCTTC.

V is TRBV2 and J is TRBJ1-1, with a possible D match to TRBD1 (5 bases). The CDR3 spans 15 residues. Germline loops: CDR1 SNHLY, CDR2 FYNNEI. Trimming shortened V by 6 bases and J by 6 bases, and 20 bases separated the two germline ends. CDR3 nucleotides: TGTGCCAGCAGCCAAGAGGGGATTCCGGGGTCTGAAGCTTTCTTT. This codes for CASSQEGIPGSEAFF.

The CDR3 nucleotides read TGTGCCAGCGGTAATTTCGAGACGGATCCCAATTCACCCCTCCACTTT. Its translation is CASGNFETDPNSPLHF. The J gene is TRBJ1-6, the V gene TRBV6-2 or TRBV6-3; no clear D gene. Germline V gene data show CDR1 as MNHEY and CDR2 as SVGEGT. This CDR3 region has 16 residues. Trimming removed 8 bases at V and 7 bases at J, with 21 bases between.

V is TRBV11-1 and J is TRBJ2-5, with 7 bases fitting TRBD2. The CDR3 is made up of 14 amino acids. From germline, CDR1 is SGHAT and CDR2 FQDESV (reference sequence). The V and J ends lost 5 bases and 4 bases, in that order; junction bases with no gene match: 7. The CDR3 region has the DNA TGTGCCAGCAGCGTTGAGCGGGGCGGAGAGACCCAGTACTTC. It specifies CASSVERGGETQYF.